What follows is one T cell receptor beta chain and its context. Its specificity is unknown. These data belong to a study of shared clonotypes between healthy human individuals. The assay was immunoSEQ multiplex PCR, and TCRdb's table has in-frame clones only and misses some. Of about 2.2 million clones listed, roughly 93% are singletons. Study-wide findings and caveats: Sample collection involved blood only; tissue repertoires are likely different. Naive subsets generally exceeded memory subsets in estimated richness.

The CDR3 is made up of 15 amino acids. Looked up from germline, CDR1 is SGHKS and CDR2 is YYEKEE (reference sequence). With V trimmed by 4 bases and J by 1 base, 3 bases remained unmatched. As defined, naive CD8 cells were CD45RO-negative and positively selected for CCR7, with terminally differentiated effector memory CD45RA+ cells excluded. The TCR was taken from a young man in good health. Some clones in this sample may be carry-over from other donors' samples. The chain links TRBV5-5 to TRBJ2-2; TRBD2 matches 8 bases. Sequenced sample: naive CD8+ T cells from PBMCs. CDR3 nucleotides: TGTGCCAGCAGCCCTAGCGGGTGGAACACCGGGGAGCTGTTTTTT. Amino acid sequence: CASSPSGWNTGELFF. Drawing the rest from reference TRBV5-5 and TRBJ2-2, the complete variable domain is DAGVTQSPTHLIKTRGQQVTLRCSPISGHKSVSWYQQVLGQGPQFIFQYYEKEERGRGNFPDRFSARQFPNYSSELNVNALLLGDSALYLCASSPSGWNTGELFFGEGSRLTVL.